The 19 T cell receptor beta chains below come from one sample, sequenced in a study of T cell changes during pregnancy in multiple sclerosis. Assay: immunoSEQ multiplex PCR; the TCRdb copy retains only in-frame clones and omits some. The sample holds over 90,000 clones; 75% to 95% are singletons and the top ten take 0.9% to 0.95%. Sequenced material: peripheral blood, taken before pregnancy. These receptors all stem from a female donor with multiple sclerosis, enrolled in a pregnancy study.

The gene calls are TRBV27 and TRBJ2-1; no reliable D call. The V gene's germline CDR1 is MNHEY and CDR2 SMNVEV (reference sequence). The CDR3 loop spans 16 amino acids. The V and J ends lost 0 bases and 0 bases respectively, with 9 bases between them. The CDR3 DNA follows: TGTGCCAGCAGTTTATCTGGTATTAGCTCCTACAATGAGCAGTTCTTC. Translated, it gives CASSLSGISSYNEQFF.

CDR3 sequence (DNA): TGTGCCAGCAGCGAGGCCCAGGGGGACCGGGAAAAACTGTTTTTT. It codes for CASSEAQGDREKLFF. V and J are TRBV6-1 and TRBJ1-4; 7 bases map to TRBD1. This CDR3 is built from 15 residues. The V segment lost 6 bases and the J segment 8 bases; nucleotides outside the gene matches: 12. The V gene's germline CDR1 is MNHNS and CDR2 SASEGT.

V usage is TRBV5-1 and J usage is TRBJ2-7, with D perhaps matching TRBD2 (5 bases). CDR3 length: 14 residues. The germline gives CDR1 SGHRS, CDR2 YFSETQ. Trimming took off 0 bases at V and 5 bases at J, with 12 bases between the two ends. CDR3: CASSLAGFLDEQYF. In DNA form, the CDR3 reads TGCGCCAGCAGCTTGGCGGGGTTTCTGGACGAGCAGTACTTC.

The chain joins TRBV6-6 to TRBJ2-7, with D possibly being TRBD2 (6 bases). The length of the CDR3 is 15 residues. Germline CDR1 is MNHNY and CDR2 is SVGAGI (reference sequence). V dropped 5 bases and J dropped 0 bases, with 14 bases sitting between them. For the CDR3, the DNA is TGTGCCAGCAGTACGTCAGGAGGGACCTCCTACGAGCAGTACTTC. Amino acids: CASSTSGGTSYEQYF.

The chain joins TRBV5-1 to TRBJ2-5, with 8 bases aligning to TRBD2. The J segment lost 5 bases and the V segment lost 4 bases, leaving 10 bases of the junction unmatched. Per the germline V gene, CDR1 is SGHRS and CDR2 is YFSETQ. The CDR3 length is 15 residues. CDR3 region: CASSPAGLERETQYF. CDR3 sequence (DNA): TGCGCCAGCAGCCCAGCGGGACTAGAAAGGGAGACCCAGTACTTC.

This clone has just one count. DNA of the CDR3: TGCGCCAGCAGCCAAGAAGGGGTGTTGCCGTCCGAGCAGTACTTC. It encodes CASSQEGVLPSEQYF. J is TRBJ2-7 and V is TRBV4-3; D is perhaps TRBD1 (5 bases). CDR3 length: 15 residues. Trimming cost V 0 bases and J 6 bases, with 15 bases left between them. From germline, CDR1 is LGHNA and CDR2 YSLEER.

CDR3 DNA: TGTGCCAGCAGTTTTAGCGACAGGCGTGACGGGGGGGCTGAAGCTTTCTTT. Protein: CASSFSDRRDGGAEAFF. J is TRBJ1-1 and V is TRBV27; weak D call: TRBD1 (6 bases). CDR1 is MNHEY, CDR2 SMNVEV, per germline (reference sequence). CDR3 length: 17 amino acids. V gave up 3 bases and J gave up 6 bases, with 23 bases separating them.

V gene TRBV11-2 combines with J gene TRBJ1-2; no definite D call. The CDR3 length is 13 residues. Germline V gene lookup returns CDR1 SGHAT and CDR2 FQNNGV. Trimming stripped 1 base from V and 8 bases from J, with 11 bases between. The CDR3: CASSLAASGGYTF. The CDR3 DNA is TGTGCCAGCAGCTTAGCGGCCTCCGGGGGCTACACCTTC. The full variable domain, its missing parts supplied by reference TRBV11-2 and TRBJ1-2, is EAGVAQSPRYKIIEKRQSVAFWCNPISGHATLYWYQQILGQGPKLLIQFQNNGVVDDSQLPKDRFSAERLKGVDSTLKIQPAKLEDSAVYLCASSLAASGGYTFGSGTRLTVV.

The V call is TRBV9, the J call TRBJ2-2, with D possibly TRBD1 on 6 matching bases. The CDR3 runs 16 residues. Germline CDR1 reads SGDLS; CDR2 reads YYNGEE. V shed 0 bases and J shed 4 bases, with 13 bases lying between them. CDR3 nucleotide sequence: TGTGCCAGCAGCGTAGCGGGACAAGTCACCACCGGGGAGCTGTTTTTT. Encoded protein: CASSVAGQVTTGELFF.

The chain employs TRBV4-2 and TRBJ2-3, with 11 bases lining up with TRBD2. With V trimmed by 0 bases and J by 2 bases, 7 bases remained unmatched. CDR3 length: 18 residues. Germline CDR1 is LGHNA and CDR2 is YNFKEQ. The CDR3 DNA follows: TGTGCCAGCAGCCAAGATCGAGTAGCGGGAGGGTACACAGATACGCAGTATTTT. Amino acids: CASSQDRVAGGYTDTQYF.

This clone was counted between two and nine times. This chain joins TRBV11-3 and TRBJ1-1, with no clear D. The V and J ends lost 4 bases and 4 bases respectively, with 7 bases between them. Per the germline V gene, CDR1 is SGHNT and CDR2 is YENEEA. The CDR3 loop spans 12 amino acids. CDR3 region: CASSSTRTEAFF. The CDR3 coding sequence is TGTGCCAGCAGCTCCACGCGCACTGAAGCTTTCTTT.

The J gene is TRBJ2-1, the V gene TRBV7-6, with D possibly TRBD2 on 6 matching bases. This CDR3 spans 15 amino acids. V was shortened by 0 bases and J by 2 bases, with 8 bases between the two germline ends. CDR1 is SGHVS and CDR2 is FNYEAQ in the germline V gene. The CDR3 DNA is TGTGCCAGCAGCTTAGCAGCGGGCGCCTACAATGAGCAGTTCTTC. Protein: CASSLAAGAYNEQFF.

V usage is TRBV7-6 and J usage is TRBJ2-7, with TRBD2 as a possible D gene (5 bases). The V end lost 4 bases, the J end lost 2 bases, and 18 bases lay between the germline ends. This CDR3 region has 16 residues. The germline gives CDR1 SGHVS, CDR2 FNYEAQ. The CDR3 sequence: CASSSQSREGTYEQYF. CDR3 DNA: TGTGCCAGCAGCTCCCAGAGCCGAGAGGGAACCTACGAGCAGTACTTC.

The gene calls are TRBV30 and TRBJ2-1; 8 bases line up with TRBD2. Germline trimming cut 2 bases from V and 9 bases from J; bases unmatched to any gene: 12. This CDR3 has 15 amino acids. Per the germline V gene, CDR1 is GTSNPN and CDR2 is SVGIG (reference sequence). The CDR3 reads CAWSQLAESDPEQFF. The CDR3, as DNA: TGTGCCTGGAGTCAACTAGCGGAATCTGACCCTGAGCAGTTCTTC.

The chain combines TRBV28 with TRBJ1-2; D call uncertain. This CDR3 region has 13 residues. V was cut by 3 bases and J by 2 bases, with 7 bases left in between. Germline lookup yields CDR1 MDHEN and CDR2 SYDVKM. Written as DNA, the CDR3 is TGTGCCAGCAGTTTGGCTCTGAACTATGGCTACACCTTC. It yields the protein CASSLALNYGYTF.

The rearrangement links TRBV5-1 to TRBJ1-2, with a possible D match to TRBD1 (6 bases). The V gene's germline CDR1 is SGHRS and CDR2 YFSETQ. With 0 bases removed from V and 4 bases from J, the gap between germline ends came to 22 bases. CDR3 length: 18 amino acids. CDR3 DNA: TGCGCCAGCAGCTTGGAAGTAGGGGGTATAGGTACTATCTATGGCTACACCTTC. It encodes CASSLEVGGIGTIYGYTF.

This chain uses TRBV6-1 with TRBJ2-1, with 9 bases lining up with TRBD2. The length of the CDR3 is 15 residues. Trimming took 6 bases from V and 0 from J; bases not matched to a gene: 3. Germline CDR1 MNHNS, CDR2 SASEGT. Here the CDR3 DNA reads TGTGCCAGCAGGACTAGCGGTTACTCCTACAATGAGCAGTTCTTC. Residues: CASRTSGYSYNEQFF.

Only one count was recorded for this clone. The chain carries TRBV2 and TRBJ2-3; maybe TRBD2 (5 bases). Germline V gene sequence: CDR1 SNHLY, CDR2 FYNNEI. Between the trimmed V and J ends, which lost 0 bases and 9 bases, there was a span of 16 bases. CDR3 length: 15 amino acids. Here the CDR3 reads CASSEARGNGVTQYF. Here the CDR3 DNA reads TGTGCCAGCAGTGAAGCTCGAGGGAACGGGGTCACGCAGTATTTT.

This clone occurred once. The CDR3 sequence is CASWEGTTEAFF. The DNA for the CDR3 is TGTGCCAGTTGGGAGGGAACAACTGAAGCTTTCTTT. The chain joins TRBV6-5 to TRBJ1-1; unclear D gene. Germline CDR1 reads MNHEY; CDR2 reads SVGAGI. This CDR3 comprises 12 residues. V lost 9 bases, J lost 5 bases, and 13 bases lay in between.